Listed below are T cell receptor beta chains from one sample, sequenced in a study of blood T cells in healthy people across ages. From the 5' RACE reads, TCRdb called clonotypes with MiXCR, one entry per CDR3 protein. The table records roughly 2 million distinct CDR3 sequences, less than 50% of them present only once. The material sequenced was blood. The receptor set was obtained from a woman between 35 and 50 years old in good health. The CDR3 runs from the conserved cysteine through the conserved F or W. D genes are given only for firm matches. Clone size, where shown, is once, few, many, or a class for clones that have expanded.

>.|TRBJ2-1|.|TRBV4-3
CASSQVGIYNEQFF
TGCGCCAGCAGCCAAGTTGGGATCTACAATGAGCAGTTCTTC
>once|TRBJ1-5|TRBD1|TRBV7-9
CASSFGALTGDHSNQPQHF
TGTGCCAGCAGCTTCGGGGCCCTTACAGGGGACCATAGCAATCAGCCCCAGCATTTT
>few|TRBJ1-6|.|TRBV28
CASSPAVSQGSPLHF
TGTGCCAGCAGTCCAGCGGTCAGTCAAGGATCACCCCTCCACTTT
>.|TRBJ2-1|TRBD2|TRBV28
CASSLVRLAAYNEQFF
TGTGCCAGCAGTCTGGTCAGACTAGCGGCCTACAATGAGCAGTTCTTC
>.|TRBJ1-5|.|TRBV27
CASSASGGLGTQHF
TGTGCCAGCAGTGCTTCGGGAGGGCTCGGGACCCAGCATTTT
>.|TRBJ1-1|.|TRBV28
CASSLVNRNTEAFF
TGTGCCAGCAGTTTAGTAAACAGGAACACTGAAGCTTTCTTT
>once|TRBJ1-2|TRBD1|TRBV6-2/TRBV6-3
CASLPSGQEGCYTF
TGTGCCAGCCTACCCTCGGGACAGGAAGGATGCTACACCTTC
>.|TRBJ2-7|.|TRBV6-2/TRBV6-3
CATRVQTHTFEQYF
TGTGCCACCCGGGTCCAGACCCATACATTCGAGCAGTACTTC
>.|TRBJ1-2|TRBD1|TRBV6-5
CASSYTGTGAGYTF
TGTGCCAGCAGTTACACGGGGACAGGGGCCGGCTACACCTTC
>few|TRBJ2-3|TRBD2|TRBV5-5
CASSRRTSGAGSTDTQYF
TGTGCCAGCAGCCGCCGGACTAGCGGGGCGGGGAGCACAGATACGCAGTATTTT
>.|TRBJ1-2|.|TRBV15
CATSRGRETGGYTF
TGTGCCACCAGCAGAGGGAGGGAGACTGGAGGCTACACCTTC
>.|TRBJ2-7|.|TRBV5-6
CASSLGAGAAYEQYF
TGTGCTAGCAGCTTGGGTGCGGGGGCCGCCTACGAGCAGTACTTC
>.|TRBJ2-7|.|TRBV4-3
CASSHASSYEQYF
TGCGCCAGCAGCCATGCTAGCTCCTACGAGCAGTACTTC
>few|TRBJ1-5|TRBD1|TRBV20-1
CSAAQGGNQPQHF
TGCAGTGCTGCCCAGGGGGGCAATCAGCCCCAGCATTTT
>few|TRBJ2-4|TRBD2|TRBV7-8
CASSLGLAGDLAKNIQYF
TGTGCCAGCAGCTTGGGACTAGCGGGGGATCTAGCCAAAAACATTCAGTACTTC
>.|TRBJ1-4|TRBD1|TRBV28
CASKRAILGQGGEKLFF
TGTGCCAGCAAAAGGGCCATCCTAGGACAGGGAGGGGAAAAACTGTTTTTT
>.|TRBJ2-5|.|TRBV6-5
CASSEGASSGQTQYF
TGTGCCAGCAGTGAGGGAGCATCGTCGGGGCAGACCCAGTACTTC
>.|TRBJ2-1|.|TRBV20-1
CSAPDSISYNEQFF
TGCAGTGCTCCGGACAGTATCTCCTACAATGAGCAGTTCTTC
>few|TRBJ2-5|.|TRBV21-1
CASSNFGRPETQYF
TGTGCCAGCAGCAATTTCGGGAGACCGGAGACCCAGTACTTC
>.|TRBJ1-2|.|TRBV7-2
CVSSLDSLDGYTF
TGTGTCAGCAGCCTAGACAGTTTGGACGGCTACACCTTC
>.|TRBJ2-1|TRBD2|TRBV4-2
CASSPGTSGDYNEQFF
TGTGCCAGCAGCCCAGGGACTAGCGGAGACTACAATGAGCAGTTCTTC
>.|TRBJ2-7|.|TRBV3-1
CASSQSQYYEQYF
TGTGCCAGCAGCCAAAGTCAGTACTACGAGCAGTACTTC
>.|TRBJ2-4|TRBD1|TRBV5-1
CASSLEGAAKNIQYF
TGCGCCAGCAGCTTGGAGGGGGCCGCCAAAAACATTCAGTACTTC
>.|TRBJ1-2|.|TRBV5-5
CASSLTRDLYGYTF
TGTGCCAGCAGCCTAACCCGGGACCTCTATGGCTACACCTTC
>.|TRBJ1-1|.|TRBV5-6
CASSSVVPDSGNTEAFF
TGTGCCAGCAGCTCGGTGGTGCCAGACTCAGGGAACACTGAAGCTTTCTTT
>.|TRBJ2-5|.|TRBV7-2
CASQMNQETQYF
TGTGCCTCCCAGATGAATCAAGAGACCCAGTACTTC
>.|TRBJ1-2|TRBD1|TRBV7-2
CASSLVGTGNNYGYTF
TGTGCCAGCAGCCTTGTTGGGACAGGGAATAACTATGGCTACACCTTC
>.|TRBJ1-2|.|TRBV2
CASSVLVRGGYGYTF
TGTGCCAGCAGCGTCCTGGTCAGGGGTGGCTATGGCTACACCTTC